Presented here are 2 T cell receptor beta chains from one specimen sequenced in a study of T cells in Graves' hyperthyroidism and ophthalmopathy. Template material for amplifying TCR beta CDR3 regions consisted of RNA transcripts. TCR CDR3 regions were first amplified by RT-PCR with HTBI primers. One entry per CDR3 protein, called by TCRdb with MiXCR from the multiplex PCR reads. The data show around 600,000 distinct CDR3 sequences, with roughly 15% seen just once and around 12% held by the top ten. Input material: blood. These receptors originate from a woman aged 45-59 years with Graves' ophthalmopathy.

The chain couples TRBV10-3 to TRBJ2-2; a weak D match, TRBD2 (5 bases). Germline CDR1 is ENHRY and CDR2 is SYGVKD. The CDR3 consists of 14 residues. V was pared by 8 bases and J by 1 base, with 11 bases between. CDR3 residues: CAIQRGGNTGELFF. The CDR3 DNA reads TGTGCCATCCAGCGCGGAGGGAACACCGGGGAGCTGTTTTTT.

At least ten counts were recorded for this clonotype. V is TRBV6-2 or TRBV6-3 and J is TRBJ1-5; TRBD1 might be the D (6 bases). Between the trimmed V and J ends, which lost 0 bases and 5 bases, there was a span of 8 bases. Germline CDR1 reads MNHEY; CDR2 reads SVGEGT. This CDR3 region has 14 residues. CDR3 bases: TGTGCCAGCAGTTACTCGAGGGGGTATCAGCCCCAGCATTTT. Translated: CASSYSRGYQPQHF.